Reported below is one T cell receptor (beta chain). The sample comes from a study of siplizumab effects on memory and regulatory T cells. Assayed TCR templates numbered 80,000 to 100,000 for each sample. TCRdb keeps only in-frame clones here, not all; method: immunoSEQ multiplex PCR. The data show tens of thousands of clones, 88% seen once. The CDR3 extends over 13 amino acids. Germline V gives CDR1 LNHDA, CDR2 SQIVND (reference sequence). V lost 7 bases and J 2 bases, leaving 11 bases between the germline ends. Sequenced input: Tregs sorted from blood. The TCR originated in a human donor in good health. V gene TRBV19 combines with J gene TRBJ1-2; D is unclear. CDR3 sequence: CASTKTENYGYTF. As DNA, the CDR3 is TGTGCCAGTACGAAGACCGAAAACTATGGCTACACCTTC.